This TCR beta chain was sequenced in a study of tumor-infiltrating lymphocytes in primary liver carcinoma. Using a constant-region primer together with ProtoScript II reverse transcriptase, TCR beta cDNA was made from roughly 520 ng of total RNA. Libraries covering TCR beta were generated through three nested multiplex PCR rounds (using a slightly modified ARM-PCR). The study ran its first two PCR rounds for approximately 10 cycles each, using TRBV1-TRBV30 forward primers and a C-beta reverse primer. In TCRdb, the multiplex PCR reads were re-called with MiXCR into one record per CDR3 protein. The sample has tens of thousands of distinct CDR3 sequences, roughly 70% seen once; the top ten hold around 44%. CDR3 length: 13 residues. Germline loops: CDR1 SQVTM, CDR2 ANQGSEA. Unsorted bulk tissue, about 18-32 mg of it, served as the source for co-extraction of RNA and DNA. Patients were treatment-naive with chronic HBV infection.

The sequence derives from a man aged 40-50 years with primary liver carcinoma and hepatitis B virus infection. The chain has TRBV29-1 and TRBJ2-1; a weak D match, TRBD2 (6 bases). The specimen sequenced was liver tumor tissue from sampling region 4. This sample's subset: tumor region T4, right-lateral pole. DNA for the CDR3: TGCAGTATTGATCAGCGGGTCTACAATGAGCAGTTCTTC. It yields the protein CSIDQRVYNEQFF.